This TCR beta chain was captured in a study of cytomegalovirus exposure and HLA in healthy donors. Study information: Early released data comprised 75 million to 100 million unique TCRs from HLA-typed donors.

Details on this clone: Its antigen remains unknown.

Study-level points and caveats: Among TCR beta chains of equal frequency, HLA-associated ones were more clonally expanded in a later analysis. Previously analyzed data showed that most TCR beta V segments were productive at a frequency of about 87% or about 30%.

Donors were ostensibly healthy at sampling, although undocumented immune exposures were probable. The primer mix had 60 Vbeta and 13 Jbeta primers. The repertoire was sequenced with immunoSEQ multiplex PCR; TCRdb's copy has only in-frame clones and lacks some. The table shows 190,000 or so clones, with around 74% occurring only once. The ends lost 2 bases at V and 3 bases at J; junction bases unmatched: 5. The germline CDR1 and CDR2 sequences are LNHNV and YYDKDF (reference sequence). The CDR3 spans 16 residues. The specimen sequenced was PBMCs. This receptor was identified in a girl between 5 and 17 years old in good health and CMV-seropositive. The rearrangement joins TRBV15 to TRBJ2-3; TRBD1 matches 10 bases. The DNA for the CDR3 is TGTGCCACCAGCAGAAGCCGGGACAGGGGTACAGATACGCAGTATTTT. This gives the protein CATSRSRDRGTDTQYF. Based on the CDR3 plus reference TRBV15 and TRBJ2-3, the full variable domain is DAMVIQNPRYQVTQFGKPVTLSCSQTLNHNVMYWYQQKSSQAPKLLFHYYDKDFNNEADTPDNFQSRRPNTSFCFLDIRSPGLGDTAMYLCATSRSRDRGTDTQYFGPGTRLTVL.